The 6 T cell receptor beta chains listed next were all sequenced from one sample in a study of blood T cell repertoires in COVID-19 (dated by TCRdb to the early 2020s). The library was generated by the immunoSEQ multiplex PCR assay. This is the immuneACCESS table as TCRdb keeps it, with only in-frame sequences that have V and J called. A part of the clones is gone; compared with another copy, unresolved V genes explain less than half, and the rest is unexplained. The sample contains a few hundred thousand clones, under 85% of them found a single time. The top ten constitute 5% to 6% of the sample. The material sequenced was PBMCs or T cells enriched from blood (not recorded which). Receptors were obtained from a woman aged 45-65 years who had recovered from COVID-19.

The chain links TRBV6-1 to TRBJ1-6, with TRBD1 as a possible D gene (5 bases). The V and J ends lost 1 base and 9 bases respectively, with 13 bases between them. CDR3 length equals 15 residues. Germline V gives CDR1 MNHNS, CDR2 SASEGT. The CDR3 coding sequence is TGTGCCAGCAGTGAAGTATGGCAGGGTAGTTCACCCCTCCACTTT. It encodes CASSEVWQGSSPLHF.

CDR3 sequence (DNA): TGTGCCAGCAGTTACTCGATAGGGGGCTGGACTGAAGCTTTCTTT. Translating gives CASSYSIGGWTEAFF. The chain couples TRBV6-5 to TRBJ1-1; 7 positions match TRBD1. The germline gives CDR1 MNHEY, CDR2 SVGAGI. The CDR3 covers 15 residues. Unmatched junction bases numbered 6, after V lost 0 bases and J lost 5 bases.

The chain uses TRBV29-1 and TRBJ1-1; 7 bases fit TRBD1. The CDR3 runs to 13 residues. CDR1 and CDR2 from the germline V gene are SQVTM and ANQGSEA. V trimming: 5 bases; J trimming: 5 bases; junction bases outside the gene matches: 8. In nucleotides, the CDR3 is TGCAGCGTTCTTAACAGGGGATCGACTGAAGCTTTCTTT. It encodes CSVLNRGSTEAFF.

The rearrangement links TRBV14 to TRBJ1-2; D perhaps matches TRBD1 (5 bases). Germline CDR1 and CDR2: SGHDN and FVKESK. The CDR3 runs to 16 residues. Trimming took off 0 bases at V and 8 bases at J, with 19 bases between the two ends. The CDR3 protein is CASSQDLQGRLRGYTF. CDR3 nucleotide sequence: TGTGCCAGCAGCCAAGATCTTCAGGGAAGGTTAAGGGGCTACACCTTC.

This clone was observed a few times. The chain is built from TRBV19 and TRBJ1-2; a possible D gene is TRBD1 (6 bases). Trimming took off 5 bases at V and 7 bases at J, with 11 bases between the two ends. The CDR3 has 12 residues. The germline V gene has CDR1 LNHDA and CDR2 SQIVND (reference sequence). The CDR3 spells CASSAQGSGYTF. The CDR3 nucleotides read TGTGCCAGTAGTGCACAGGGTAGTGGCTACACCTTC. Combining the CDR3 with reference TRBV19 and TRBJ1-2 gives the whole variable domain DGGITQSPKYLFRKEGQNVTLSCEQNLNHDAMYWYRQDPGQGLRLIYYSQIVNDFQKGDIAEGYSVSREKKESFPLTVTSAQKNPTAFYLCASSAQGSGYTFGSGTRLTVV.

V is TRBV19 and J is TRBJ1-4; 9 bases are a match to TRBD1. This CDR3 comprises 13 residues. Germline V CDR1 and CDR2: LNHDA, SQIVND (reference sequence). The CDR3 protein is CVSQGAANEKLFF. CDR3 coding DNA: TGTGTCTCACAGGGGGCAGCTAATGAAAAACTGTTTTTT. The full variable domain, with the rest looked up from reference TRBV19 and TRBJ1-4, is DGGITQSPKYLFRKEGQNVTLSCEQNLNHDAMYWYRQDPGQGLRLIYYSQIVNDFQKGDIAEGYSVSREKKESFPLTVTSAQKNPTAFYLCVSQGAANEKLFFGSGTQLSVL.